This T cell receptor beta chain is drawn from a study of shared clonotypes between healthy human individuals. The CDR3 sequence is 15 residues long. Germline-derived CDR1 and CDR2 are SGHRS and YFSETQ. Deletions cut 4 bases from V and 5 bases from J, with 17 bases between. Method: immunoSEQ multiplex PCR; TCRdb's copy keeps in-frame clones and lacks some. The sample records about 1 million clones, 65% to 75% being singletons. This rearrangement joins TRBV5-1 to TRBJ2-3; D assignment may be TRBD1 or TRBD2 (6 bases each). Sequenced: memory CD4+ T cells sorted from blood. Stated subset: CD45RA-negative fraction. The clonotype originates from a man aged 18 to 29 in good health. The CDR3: CASSREGGQVDTQYF. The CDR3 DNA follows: TGCGCCAGCAGCCGTGAGGGGGGCCAAGTAGATACGCAGTATTTT.